This T cell receptor (beta chain) originates from a study of blood T cell repertoires in COVID-19. Study background: Collection of acute and convalescent COVID-19 samples took place in the United States, Italy and Spain. PBMCs, B-cell-depleted T cells, or T cells were the source of the cDNA or gDNA that made up the material.

Seattle patients were enrolled during active infection and followed longitudinally. Study processing details: Using reference gene primer amplification, nucleated cell counts were estimated. Only in-frame clones appear in the TCRdb table, and some are missing; sequencing was by immunoSEQ multiplex PCR. D and trimming were read from the DNA, whereas the V and J calls and clone size are those reported in that table. The data contain under 450,000 clones, 86% of them singletons. The germline CDR1 and CDR2 sequences are MNHNY and SVGAGI (reference sequence). The CDR3 covers 16 residues. Trimming removed 5 bases at V and 0 bases at J, with 14 bases between.

The source of this sequence is a woman aged 60-75 years with COVID-19, enrolled during active disease. The genes are TRBV6-6 and TRBJ2-1; weak D call: TRBD2 (7 bases). The sequenced sample consisted of peripheral blood. The CDR3 DNA sequence: TGTGCCAGCAGTCGGGGGGCGCGGAGCTCCTACAATGAGCAGTTCTTC. Its protein is CASSRGARSSYNEQFF.